A single sample gave rise to the 22 T cell receptor beta chains below, sequenced in a study of blood T cell repertoires in COVID-19. Here immunoSEQ multiplex PCR was the method, and the copy in TCRdb shows in-frame clones only, minus some. The table lists approximately 270,000 clones, over 80% of them singletons. Specimen: PBMCs or T cells enriched from blood (not recorded which). These receptors originate from a woman in her twenties or thirties with acute COVID-19.

The chain is built from TRBV2 and TRBJ1-3, with D possibly TRBD1 on 6 matching bases. The CDR3 covers 14 residues. With 3 bases removed from V and 2 bases from J, the gap between germline ends came to 8 bases. Germline CDR1 is SNHLY and CDR2 is FYNNEI. CDR3 DNA sequence: TGTGCCAGCAGTGATACAGGGCCTGGAAACACCATATATTTT. The encoded protein is CASSDTGPGNTIYF.

The chain employs TRBV7-2 and TRBJ1-2; 8 nucleotides match TRBD1. Germline CDR1 reads SGHTA; CDR2 reads FQGNSA. V shed 2 bases and J 2 bases; nucleotides not matched to a gene: 1. The CDR3 has 14 amino acids. This CDR3 reads CASSLNRGNYGYTF. The DNA of the CDR3 is TGTGCCAGCAGCTTAAACAGGGGGAACTATGGCTACACCTTC. The full variable domain, its missing parts supplied by reference TRBV7-2 and TRBJ1-2, is GAGVSQSPSNKVTEKGKDVELRCDPISGHTALYWYRQSLGQGLEFLIYFQGNSAPDKSGLPSDRFSAERTGGSVSTLTIQRTQQEDSAVYLCASSLNRGNYGYTFGSGTRLTVV.

The CDR3 coding sequence is TGTGCCACCCCAGACTCACCCGTGCCCGCCCATTCCTACGAGCAGTACTTC. This translates into CATPDSPVPAHSYEQYF. J is TRBJ2-7 and V is TRBV7-2; D not resolved. V was shortened by 10 bases and J by 1 base, with 26 bases between the two germline ends. This CDR3 contains 17 residues. Per germline, CDR1 SGHTA and CDR2 FQGNSA.

This sequence joins TRBV20-1 and TRBJ1-4; D may be TRBD1 (5 bases). V lost 3 bases, J lost 4 bases, and 15 bases lay in between. The CDR3 extends over 15 amino acids. From germline, CDR1 is DFQATT and CDR2 SNEGSKA (reference sequence). CDR3 in amino acids: CSASNAAGNNEKLFF. In DNA form, the CDR3 reads TGCAGTGCTAGTAATGCGGCAGGGAATAATGAAAAACTGTTTTTT.

V gene TRBV11-3 combines with J gene TRBJ2-1, with TRBD2 matching 8 bases. The germline CDR1 and CDR2 sequences are SGHNT and YENEEA. Trimming cost V 1 base and J 0 bases; bases outside gene matches: 5. The CDR3 sequence is 17 residues long. The CDR3 spells CASSLGTSPGSYNEQFF. DNA for the CDR3: TGTGCCAGCAGCTTAGGGACTAGCCCGGGCTCCTACAATGAGCAGTTCTTC.

J is TRBJ1-6 and V is TRBV7-9; D gene uncertain. Trimming removed 2 bases at V and 5 bases at J, with 7 bases between. CDR3 size: 14 residues. CDR1 and CDR2 from the germline V gene are SEHNR and FQNEAQ (reference sequence). The CDR3 DNA sequence: TGTGCCAGCAGCTTATCGTATGATAATTCACCCCTCCACTTT. Amino acid sequence: CASSLSYDNSPLHF.

V and J are TRBV5-1 and TRBJ2-1, with D unclear. The CDR3 length is 12 residues. Per germline, CDR1 SGHRS and CDR2 YFSETQ. V was cut by 0 bases and J by 6 bases, with 4 bases left in between. The CDR3 DNA follows: TGCGCCAGCAGCTTGGACGGCAATGAGCAGTTCTTC. Translated, it gives CASSLDGNEQFF.

The J gene is TRBJ1-2, the V gene TRBV25-1; 11 bases map to TRBD1. Looked up from germline, CDR1 is MGHDK and CDR2 is SYGVNS. The CDR3 runs 17 residues. V lost 1 base and J lost 8; bases outside the gene matches: 12. CDR3 DNA sequence: TGTGCCAGCAGTGAATTAGGCGGACAGGGGGCGACTGGAGGCTACACCTTC. Translation: CASSELGGQGATGGYTF.

The V and J genes are TRBV7-9 and TRBJ2-1, with D tentatively TRBD2 (6 bases). Germline V gene lookup returns CDR1 SEHNR and CDR2 FQNEAQ (reference sequence). Trimming removed 6 bases at V and 0 bases at J, with 9 bases between. This CDR3 has 14 residues. Here the CDR3 reads CASSMEGSYNEQFF. CDR3 nucleotides: TGTGCCAGCAGTATGGAGGGCTCCTACAATGAGCAGTTCTTC.

This chain connects TRBV6-1 to TRBJ2-7; D is uncertain. Trimming shortened V by 0 bases and J by 3 bases, and 12 bases separated the two germline ends. This CDR3 region has 15 residues. CDR1 is MNHNS, CDR2 SASEGT, per germline. The CDR3, as DNA: TGTGCCAGCAGTGAAGCGCGGATAGTAAGCTACGAGCAGTACTTC. Protein product: CASSEARIVSYEQYF.

This clone was detected once. The chain uses TRBV28 and TRBJ2-3; 14 bases fit TRBD2. The trim removed 8 bases at V and 1 base at J, leaving 8 bases unmatched. Germline CDR1 and CDR2: MDHEN and SYDVKM. This CDR3 contains 17 residues. CDR3 nucleotides: TGTGCCAGCTTACCGGGACTAGCGGGAGCTGGCACAGATACGCAGTATTTT. It encodes CASLPGLAGAGTDTQYF.

This chain uses TRBV7-9 with TRBJ1-4, with TRBD1 identical over 7 bases. CDR1 is SEHNR and CDR2 is FQNEAQ in the germline V gene (reference sequence). This CDR3 contains 16 residues. Trimming at V came to 8 bases and at J to 0 bases, leaving 9 bases not matched to a gene. CDR3 residues: CASRGRDSATNEKLFF. The CDR3 DNA is TGTGCCAGCCGGGGAAGGGACAGTGCAACTAATGAAAAACTGTTTTTT.

The chain employs TRBV5-1 and TRBJ2-2; 9 nucleotides align to TRBD2. The V gene's germline CDR1 is SGHRS and CDR2 YFSETQ. The junction had 3 bases not matched to a gene; V was cut back by 5 bases and J by 1 base. The CDR3 is 15 amino acids. For the CDR3, the DNA is TGCGCCAGCAGTCGACTAGCGGAGAACACCGGGGAGCTGTTTTTT. Residues: CASSRLAENTGELFF.

The chain has TRBV7-3 and TRBJ2-1; weak D call: TRBD2 (5 bases). V gave up 1 base and J gave up 8 bases, with 18 bases separating them. Germline V CDR1 and CDR2: SGHTA, FQGTGA. The CDR3 is 16 amino acids. The CDR3 DNA reads as TGTGCCAGCAGCTTAAATCCGCTAGCCGGTGACGATGAGCAGTTCTTC. It yields the protein CASSLNPLAGDDEQFF.

The CDR3 sequence: CASSQEGGVPYEQYF. DNA for the CDR3: TGCGCCAGCAGCCAAGAAGGGGGGGTTCCTTACGAGCAGTACTTC. This rearrangement joins TRBV4-1 to TRBJ2-7; a weak D match, TRBD2 (7 bases). The germline V gene encodes CDR1 MGHRA and CDR2 YSYEKL. The CDR3 is 15 residues long. Trimming cost V 0 bases and J 4 bases, with 13 bases left between them.

As regards this clone: A much larger clone lies a single base off, so this may be a read error. This chain uses TRBV7-2 with TRBJ2-3; D might be TRBD2 (5 bases). Trimming stripped 2 bases from V and 1 base from J, with 7 bases between. Germline CDR1 SGHTA, CDR2 FQGNSA. The CDR3 loop spans 14 amino acids. CDR3 protein: CASSLIGGTDTQYF. The CDR3 DNA is TGTGCCAGCAGCTTAATCGGGGGCACAGATACGCAGTATTTT.

The rearrangement links TRBV11-3 to TRBJ2-1; D possibly corresponds to TRBD2 (6 bases). The germline V and J ends were trimmed by 0 bases and 4 bases, with 10 bases remaining between them. The CDR3 has 15 residues. In germline, CDR1 is SGHNT, CDR2 YENEEA. The CDR3 DNA reads as TGTGCCAGCAGCTTAGAAGGCGGGGCTTACAATGAGCAGTTCTTC. It specifies CASSLEGGAYNEQFF. Based on the CDR3 plus reference TRBV11-3 and TRBJ2-1, the full variable domain is EAGVVQSPRYKIIEKKQPVAFWCNPISGHNTLYWYLQNLGQGPELLIRYENEEAVDDSQLPKDRFSAERLKGVDSTLKIQPAELGDSAVYLCASSLEGGAYNEQFFGPGTRLTVL.

The V and J genes are TRBV4-1 and TRBJ2-1; TRBD2 agrees at 7 bases. The ends lost 4 bases at V and 5 bases at J; junction bases unmatched: 17. The CDR3 has 18 amino acids. The germline V gene encodes CDR1 MGHRA and CDR2 YSYEKL. CDR3 in amino acids: CASSPTSALRPTHNEQFF. CDR3 DNA sequence: TGCGCCAGCAGCCCAACTAGCGCCCTCCGCCCCACACACAATGAGCAGTTCTTC.

As for this clone: The same CDR3 is also encoded by other DNA sequences in this sample. This sequence joins TRBV2 and TRBJ2-2; possibly TRBD1 for D (5 bases). Trimming left V 1 base short and J 0 bases short, with 6 bases between. Per the germline V gene, CDR1 is SNHLY and CDR2 is FYNNEI. The CDR3 totals 15 residues. Written as DNA, the CDR3 is TGTGCCAGCAGTGAAGGGGGCGCGAACACCGGGGAGCTGTTTTTT. This translates into CASSEGGANTGELFF.

The chain is built from TRBV7-9 and TRBJ1-2; TRBD1 aligns across 7 bases. The CDR3 has 17 residues. Germline V gene data show CDR1 as SEHNR and CDR2 as FQNEAQ (reference sequence). The ends lost 4 bases at V and 3 bases at J; junction bases unmatched: 14. The CDR3 DNA is TGTGCCAGCAGCTCTATTTACCTTTCCGGGACAGACTATGGCTACACCTTC. It yields the protein CASSSIYLSGTDYGYTF. The entire variable domain, with the rest obtained from reference TRBV7-9 and TRBJ1-2, is as follows: DTGVSQNPRHKITKRGQNVTFRCDPISEHNRLYWYRQTLGQGPEFLTYFQNEAQLEKSRLLSDRFSAERPKGSFSTLEIQRTEQGDSAMYLCASSSIYLSGTDYGYTFGSGTRLTVV.

The rearrangement links TRBV7-6 to TRBJ1-5; D uncertain. Trimming pared 5 bases from V and 4 bases from J, leaving 12 bases between. This CDR3 contains 14 residues. Germline lookup yields CDR1 SGHVS and CDR2 FNYEAQ. CDR3 DNA: TGTGCCAGCAGCCTCGAACCGGGAAATCAGCCCCAGCATTTT. It translates to CASSLEPGNQPQHF.

In DNA form, the CDR3 reads TGTGCCAGCTCACCAGGCGGGAGTCACTCCTACGAGCAGTACTTC. It codes for CASSPGGSHSYEQYF. The chain combines TRBV18 with TRBJ2-7; 7 bases agree with TRBD2. V lost 2 bases, J lost 0 bases, and 4 bases stayed unmatched. This CDR3 region has 15 residues. Germline loops: CDR1 KGHSH, CDR2 LQKENI.